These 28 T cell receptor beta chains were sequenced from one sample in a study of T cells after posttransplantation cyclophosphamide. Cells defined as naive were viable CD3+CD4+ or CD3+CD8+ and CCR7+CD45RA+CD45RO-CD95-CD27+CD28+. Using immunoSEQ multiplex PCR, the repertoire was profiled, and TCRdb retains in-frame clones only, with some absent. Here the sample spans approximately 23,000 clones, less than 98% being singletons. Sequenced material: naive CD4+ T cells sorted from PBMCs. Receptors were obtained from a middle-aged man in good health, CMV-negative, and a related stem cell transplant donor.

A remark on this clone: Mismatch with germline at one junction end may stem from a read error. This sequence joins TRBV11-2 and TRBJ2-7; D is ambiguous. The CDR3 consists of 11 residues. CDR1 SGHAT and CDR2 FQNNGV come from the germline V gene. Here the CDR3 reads CASSLGGEQHF. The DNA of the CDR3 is TGTGCCAGCAGCTTAGGAGGCGAGCAGCACTTC.

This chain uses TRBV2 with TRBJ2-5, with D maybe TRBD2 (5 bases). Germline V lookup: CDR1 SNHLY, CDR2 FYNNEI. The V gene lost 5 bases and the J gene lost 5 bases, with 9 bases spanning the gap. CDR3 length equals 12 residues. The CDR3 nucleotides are TGTGCCAGCAGTACTAGTAGGGAGACCCAGTACTTC. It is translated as CASSTSRETQYF.

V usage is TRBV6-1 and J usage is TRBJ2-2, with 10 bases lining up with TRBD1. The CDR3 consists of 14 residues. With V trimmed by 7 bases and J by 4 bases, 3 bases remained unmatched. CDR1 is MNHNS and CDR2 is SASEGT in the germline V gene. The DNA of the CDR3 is TGTGCCAGCACGACAGGGGGCGGCACCGGGGAGCTGTTTTTT. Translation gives CASTTGGGTGELFF.

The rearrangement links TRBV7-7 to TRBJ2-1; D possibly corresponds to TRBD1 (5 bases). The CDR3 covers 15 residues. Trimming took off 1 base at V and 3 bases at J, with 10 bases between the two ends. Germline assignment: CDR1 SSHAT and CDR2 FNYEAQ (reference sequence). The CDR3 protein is CASSLGGNFYNEQFF. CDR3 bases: TGTGCCAGCAGCTTAGGGGGCAACTTCTACAATGAGCAGTTCTTC.

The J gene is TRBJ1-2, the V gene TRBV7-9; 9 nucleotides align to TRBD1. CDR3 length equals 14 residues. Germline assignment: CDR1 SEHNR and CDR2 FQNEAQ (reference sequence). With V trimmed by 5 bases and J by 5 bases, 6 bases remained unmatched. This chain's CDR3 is CASSGTGGGYGYTF. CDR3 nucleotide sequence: TGTGCCAGCAGCGGCACAGGGGGCGGTTATGGCTACACCTTC.

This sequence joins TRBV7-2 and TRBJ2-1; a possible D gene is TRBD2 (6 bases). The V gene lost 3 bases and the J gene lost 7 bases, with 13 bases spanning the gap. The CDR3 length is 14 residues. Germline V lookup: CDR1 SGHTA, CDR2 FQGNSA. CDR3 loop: CASSFPGSLNEQFF. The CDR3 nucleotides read TGTGCCAGCAGCTTCCCCGGGAGTTTGAATGAGCAGTTCTTC.

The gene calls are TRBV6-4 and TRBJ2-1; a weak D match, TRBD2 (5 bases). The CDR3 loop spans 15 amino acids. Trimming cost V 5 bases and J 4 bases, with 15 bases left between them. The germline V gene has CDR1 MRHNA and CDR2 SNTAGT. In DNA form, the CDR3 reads TGTGCCAGCAGTTTGGAGGCGGGCATATACAATGAGCAGTTCTTC. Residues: CASSLEAGIYNEQFF.

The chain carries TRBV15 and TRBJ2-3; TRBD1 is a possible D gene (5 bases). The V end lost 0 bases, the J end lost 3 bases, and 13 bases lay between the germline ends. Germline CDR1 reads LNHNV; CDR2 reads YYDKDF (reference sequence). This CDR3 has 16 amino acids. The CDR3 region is CATSRDPGLRTDTQYF. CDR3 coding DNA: TGTGCCACCAGCAGAGATCCAGGGTTAAGAACAGATACGCAGTATTTT.

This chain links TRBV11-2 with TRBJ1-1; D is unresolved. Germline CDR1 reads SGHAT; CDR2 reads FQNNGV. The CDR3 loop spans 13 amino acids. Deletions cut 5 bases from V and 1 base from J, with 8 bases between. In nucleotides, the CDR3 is TGTGCCAGCAGCCGCTTCGGGAACACTGAAGCTTTCTTT. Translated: CASSRFGNTEAFF.

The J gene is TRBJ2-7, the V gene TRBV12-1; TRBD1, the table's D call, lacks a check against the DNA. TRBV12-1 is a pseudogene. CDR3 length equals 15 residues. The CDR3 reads CASSARDRDLTEQYF. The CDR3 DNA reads TGTGCCAGCAGCGCCAGGGACAGGGATCTCACCGAGCAGTACTTC.

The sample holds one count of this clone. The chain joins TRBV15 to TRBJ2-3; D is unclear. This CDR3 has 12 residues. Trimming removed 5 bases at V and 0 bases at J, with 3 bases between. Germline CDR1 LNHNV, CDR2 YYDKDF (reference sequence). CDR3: CATSRSTDTQYF. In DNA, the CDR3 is TGTGCCACCAGCCGTAGCACAGATACGCAGTATTTT.

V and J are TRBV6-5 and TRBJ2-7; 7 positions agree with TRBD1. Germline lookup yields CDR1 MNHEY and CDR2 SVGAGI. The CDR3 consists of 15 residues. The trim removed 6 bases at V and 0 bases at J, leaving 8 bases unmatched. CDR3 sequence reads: CASRRQGPSSYEQYF. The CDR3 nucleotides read TGTGCCAGCAGGAGACAGGGTCCAAGCTCCTACGAGCAGTACTTC.

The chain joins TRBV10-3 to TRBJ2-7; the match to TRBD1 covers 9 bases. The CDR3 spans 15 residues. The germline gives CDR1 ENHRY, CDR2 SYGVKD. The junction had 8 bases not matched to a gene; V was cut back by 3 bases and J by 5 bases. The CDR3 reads CAISEQGALGDEQYF. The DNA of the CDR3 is TGTGCCATCAGTGAACAGGGGGCGCTGGGGGACGAGCAGTACTTC.

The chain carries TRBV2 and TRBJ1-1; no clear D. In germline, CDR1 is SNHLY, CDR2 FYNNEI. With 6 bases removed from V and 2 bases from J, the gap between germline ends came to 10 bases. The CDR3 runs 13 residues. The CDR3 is CASRPSENTEAFF. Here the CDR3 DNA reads TGTGCCAGCAGGCCGTCAGAAAACACTGAAGCTTTCTTT.

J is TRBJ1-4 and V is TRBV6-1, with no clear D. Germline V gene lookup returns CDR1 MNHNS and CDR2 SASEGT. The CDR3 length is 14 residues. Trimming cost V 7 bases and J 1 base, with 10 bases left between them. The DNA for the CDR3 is TGTGCCAGCACCCAGGAGGAAACTAATGAAAAACTGTTTTTT. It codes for CASTQEETNEKLFF.

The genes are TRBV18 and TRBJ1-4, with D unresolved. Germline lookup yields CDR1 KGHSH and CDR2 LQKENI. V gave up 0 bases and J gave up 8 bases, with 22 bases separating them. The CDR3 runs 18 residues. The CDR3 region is CASSPPKGNPATREKLFF. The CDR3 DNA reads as TGTGCCAGCTCACCACCTAAGGGAAACCCCGCAACTAGGGAAAAACTGTTTTTT.

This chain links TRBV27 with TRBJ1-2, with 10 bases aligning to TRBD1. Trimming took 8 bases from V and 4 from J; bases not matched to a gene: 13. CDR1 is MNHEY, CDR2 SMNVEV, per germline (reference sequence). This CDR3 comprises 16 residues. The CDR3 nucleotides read TGTGCCAGCGCGCCGGGACAGGGGTTATTGGGCTATGGCTACACCTTC. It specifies CASAPGQGLLGYGYTF.

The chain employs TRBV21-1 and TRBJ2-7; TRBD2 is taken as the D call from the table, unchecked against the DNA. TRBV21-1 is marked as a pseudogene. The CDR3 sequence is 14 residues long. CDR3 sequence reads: CASSTPLGEDEQYF. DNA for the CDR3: TGTGCCAGCAGCACCCCATTGGGAGAGGACGAGCAGTACTTC.

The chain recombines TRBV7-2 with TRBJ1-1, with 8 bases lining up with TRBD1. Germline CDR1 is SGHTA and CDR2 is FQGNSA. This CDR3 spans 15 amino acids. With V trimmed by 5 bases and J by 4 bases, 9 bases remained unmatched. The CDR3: CASSQRQGRVTEAFF. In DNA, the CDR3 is TGTGCCAGCAGCCAGAGACAGGGGAGGGTCACTGAAGCTTTCTTT.

The CDR3 here is CASSPELAGGLRSADTQYF. In nucleotides, the CDR3 is TGCGCCAGCAGCCCTGAACTAGCGGGGGGGCTCCGGAGCGCAGATACGCAGTATTTT. The genes are TRBV4-3 and TRBJ2-3, with TRBD2 matching 13 bases. Germline loops: CDR1 LGHNA, CDR2 YSLEER. The CDR3 is 19 residues long. The V gene end was trimmed by 4 bases and the J gene end by 4 bases; junction bases not matched to a gene: 14.

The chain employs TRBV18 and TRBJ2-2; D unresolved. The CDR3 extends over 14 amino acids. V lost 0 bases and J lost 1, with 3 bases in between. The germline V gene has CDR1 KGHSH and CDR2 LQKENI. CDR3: CASSPPQNTGELFF. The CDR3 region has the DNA TGTGCCAGCTCACCACCCCAGAACACCGGGGAGCTGTTTTTT.

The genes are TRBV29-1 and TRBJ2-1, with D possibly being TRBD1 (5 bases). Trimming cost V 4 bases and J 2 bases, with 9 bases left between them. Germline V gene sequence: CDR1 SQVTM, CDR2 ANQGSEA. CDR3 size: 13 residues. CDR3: CSVVQGAYNEQFF. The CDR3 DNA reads TGCAGCGTTGTCCAGGGCGCCTACAATGAGCAGTTCTTC.

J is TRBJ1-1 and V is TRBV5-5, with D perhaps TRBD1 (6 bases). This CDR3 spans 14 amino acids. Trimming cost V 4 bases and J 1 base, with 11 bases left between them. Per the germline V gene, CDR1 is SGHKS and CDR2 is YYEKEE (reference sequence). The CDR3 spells CASSRQVTNTEAFF. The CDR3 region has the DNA TGTGCCAGCAGCCGACAGGTGACGAACACTGAAGCTTTCTTT.

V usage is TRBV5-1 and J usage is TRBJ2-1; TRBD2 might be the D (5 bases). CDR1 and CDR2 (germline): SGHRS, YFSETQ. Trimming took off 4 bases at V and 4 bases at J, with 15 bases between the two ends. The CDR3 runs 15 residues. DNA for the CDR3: TGCGCCAGCAGCCCCCCGGCTAGCAGATACAATGAGCAGTTCTTC. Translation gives CASSPPASRYNEQFF.

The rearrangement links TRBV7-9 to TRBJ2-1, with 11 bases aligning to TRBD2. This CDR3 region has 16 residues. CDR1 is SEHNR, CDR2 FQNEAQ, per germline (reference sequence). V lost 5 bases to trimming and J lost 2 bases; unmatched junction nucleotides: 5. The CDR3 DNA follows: TGTGCCAGCAGCCCCCATAGCGGGGGGGCCTACAATGAGCAGTTCTTC. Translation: CASSPHSGGAYNEQFF.

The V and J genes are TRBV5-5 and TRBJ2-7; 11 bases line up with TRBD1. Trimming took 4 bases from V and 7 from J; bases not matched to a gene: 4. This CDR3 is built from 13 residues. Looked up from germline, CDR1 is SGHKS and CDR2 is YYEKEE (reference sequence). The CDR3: CASSGTGGSEQYF. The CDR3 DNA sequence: TGTGCCAGCAGCGGGACAGGGGGTAGTGAGCAGTACTTC.

The CDR3: CASSLVGETNYGYTF. The DNA for the CDR3 is TGTGCCAGCAGCTTAGTCGGGGAAACTAACTATGGCTACACCTTC. This chain connects TRBV7-2 to TRBJ1-2; D is unresolved. The CDR3 sequence is 15 residues long. V was trimmed by 1 base and J by 0 bases, leaving 9 bases between them. CDR1 SGHTA and CDR2 FQGNSA come from the germline V gene.

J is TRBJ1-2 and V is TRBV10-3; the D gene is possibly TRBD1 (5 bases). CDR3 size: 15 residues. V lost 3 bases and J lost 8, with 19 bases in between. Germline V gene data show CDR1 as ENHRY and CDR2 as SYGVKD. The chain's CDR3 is CAISDFRGAFWGYTF. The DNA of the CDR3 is TGTGCCATCAGTGACTTTAGGGGCGCGTTCTGGGGCTACACCTTC.